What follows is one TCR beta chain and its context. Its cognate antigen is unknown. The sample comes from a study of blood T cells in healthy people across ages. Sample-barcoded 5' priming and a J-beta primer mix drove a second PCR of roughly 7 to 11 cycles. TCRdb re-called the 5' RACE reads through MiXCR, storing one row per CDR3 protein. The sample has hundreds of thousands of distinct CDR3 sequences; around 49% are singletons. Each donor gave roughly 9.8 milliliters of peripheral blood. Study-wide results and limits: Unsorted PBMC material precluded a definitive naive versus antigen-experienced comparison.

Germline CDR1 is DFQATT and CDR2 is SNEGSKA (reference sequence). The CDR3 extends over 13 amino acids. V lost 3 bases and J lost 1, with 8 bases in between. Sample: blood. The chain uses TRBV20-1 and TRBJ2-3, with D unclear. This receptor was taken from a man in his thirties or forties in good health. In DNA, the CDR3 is TGCAGTGCTAGCCTCCCCGGCACAGATACGCAGTATTTT. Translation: CSASLPGTDTQYF.